Following are 5 T cell receptor beta chains from one sample sequenced in a study of CD8 T cells in Susac syndrome. Random hexamers primed reverse transcription of roughly 0.5 to 1 ug RNA. Using its own MiXCR run on the immunoSEQ multiplex PCR reads, TCRdb lists one record per CDR3 protein. The table has roughly 330,000 distinct CDR3 sequences, 92% seen once. Sequenced sample: CD4+ T cells from PBMCs. The receptors stem from a human donor with multiple sclerosis.

V usage is TRBV7-2 and J usage is TRBJ1-1; D may be TRBD1 (5 bases). V shed 2 bases and J shed 0 bases, with 10 bases lying between them. The CDR3 is 15 residues long. CDR1 and CDR2 (germline): SGHTA, FQGNSA. This chain's CDR3 is CASSLLLGVNTEAFF. The DNA of the CDR3 is TGTGCCAGCAGCTTACTGTTGGGGGTGAACACTGAAGCTTTCTTT. Full variable domain (missing parts from reference TRBV7-2 and TRBJ1-1): GAGVSQSPSNKVTEKGKDVELRCDPISGHTALYWYRQSLGQGLEFLIYFQGNSAPDKSGLPSDRFSAERTGGSVSTLTIQRTQQEDSAVYLCASSLLLGVNTEAFFGQGTRLTVV.

This chain connects TRBV5-1 to TRBJ1-3, with a possible D match to TRBD1 (6 bases). V gave up 7 bases and J gave up 5 bases, with 16 bases separating them. CDR1 is SGHRS and CDR2 is YFSETQ in the germline V gene. This CDR3 is built from 14 residues. DNA for the CDR3: TGCGCCAGCCGAGGGGGGCCATCCAGAAACACCATATATTTT. It specifies CASRGGPSRNTIYF. Using reference TRBV5-1 and TRBJ1-3 for the parts outside the CDR3, the full variable domain is KAGVTQTPRYLIKTRGQQVTLSCSPISGHRSVSWYQQTPGQGLQFLFEYFSETQRNKGNFPGRFSGRQFSNSRSEMNVSTLELGDSALYLCASRGGPSRNTIYFGEGSWLTVV.

The J gene is TRBJ2-6, the V gene TRBV6-5, with D hard to call. The CDR3 loop spans 18 amino acids. CDR1 and CDR2 (germline): MNHEY, SVGAGI. Trimming removed 0 bases from V and 4 bases from J, with 16 bases in between. The CDR3 DNA is TGTGCCAGCAGTTACTCGATAGGTTACACGGAAGGGGCCAACGTCCTGACTTTC. Its protein is CASSYSIGYTEGANVLTF.

This clonotype was counted a few times. V is TRBV30 and J is TRBJ2-2, with a tentative D call TRBD1 (6 bases). Germline V gene lookup returns CDR1 GTSNPN and CDR2 SVGIG (reference sequence). Between the trimmed V and J ends, which lost 8 bases and 1 base, there was a span of 11 bases. There are 13 residues in the CDR3. The CDR3 DNA reads TGTGCCCGTGACAGGATGAACACCGGGGAGCTGTTTTTT. This encodes CARDRMNTGELFF.

The V gene is TRBV12-3 or TRBV12-4, the J gene TRBJ2-2; D gene uncertain. The CDR3 is made up of 12 amino acids. The V end lost 5 bases, the J end lost 7 bases, and 8 bases lay between the germline ends. The DNA of the CDR3 is TGTGCCAGCAGTGCGGACGGCGGGGAGCTGTTTTTT. Its protein is CASSADGGELFF.